The T cell receptor (beta chain) described here comes from a study of blood T cell repertoires in COVID-19. Study-wide background: Both acute and convalescent COVID-19 samples were obtained from the United States, Italy and Spain.

Per the germline V gene, CDR1 is MGHRA and CDR2 is YSYEKL. V was pared by 4 bases and J by 4 bases, with 9 bases of the junction left unmatched. The CDR3 extends over 15 amino acids. In the original workflow: How many nucleated cells were present was estimated from reference gene primer amplification. Repertoires were generated with immunoSEQ multiplex PCR, while TCRdb's copy carries only in-frame clones and drops some. That table supplies the V and J calls and clone size; D and trimming were determined from the DNA. The sample lists about 170,000 clones; over 80% were seen once. This clone turned up a few times.

The source of this sequence is a woman in her 50s with acute or convalescent COVID-19. The chain joins TRBV4-1 to TRBJ1-2; TRBD1 matches 7 bases. Sequencing was performed on peripheral blood. CDR3 protein: CASSPTRQGGYGYTF. The DNA for the CDR3 is TGCGCCAGCAGCCCCACCCGACAGGGTGGCTATGGCTACACCTTC.